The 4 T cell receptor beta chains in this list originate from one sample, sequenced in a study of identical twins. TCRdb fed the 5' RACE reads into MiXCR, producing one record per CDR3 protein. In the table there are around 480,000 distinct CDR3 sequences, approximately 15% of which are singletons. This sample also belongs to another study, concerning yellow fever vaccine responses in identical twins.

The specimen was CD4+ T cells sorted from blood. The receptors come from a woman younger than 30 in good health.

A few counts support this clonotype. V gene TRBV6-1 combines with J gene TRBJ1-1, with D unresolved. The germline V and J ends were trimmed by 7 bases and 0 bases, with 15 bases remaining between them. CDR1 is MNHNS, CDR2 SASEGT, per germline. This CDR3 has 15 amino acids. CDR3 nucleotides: TGTGCCAGCACTCCAGGAGGCAAAATGAACACTGAAGCTTTCTTT. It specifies CASTPGGKMNTEAFF.

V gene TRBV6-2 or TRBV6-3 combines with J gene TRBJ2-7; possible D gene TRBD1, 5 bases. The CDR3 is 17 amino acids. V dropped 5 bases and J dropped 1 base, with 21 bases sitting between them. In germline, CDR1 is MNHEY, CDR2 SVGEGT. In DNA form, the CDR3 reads TGTGCCAGCAGTCCTTTCACAGGTCCCTGGGATTCCTACGAGCAGTACTTC. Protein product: CASSPFTGPWDSYEQYF.

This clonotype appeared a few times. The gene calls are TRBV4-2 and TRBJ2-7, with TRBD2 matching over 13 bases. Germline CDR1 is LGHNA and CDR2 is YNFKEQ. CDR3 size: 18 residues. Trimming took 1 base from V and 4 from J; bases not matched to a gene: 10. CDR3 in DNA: TGTGCCAGCAGCCAAGGGACTAGCGGGAGTCTAGGACAATACGAGCAGTACTTC. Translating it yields CASSQGTSGSLGQYEQYF.

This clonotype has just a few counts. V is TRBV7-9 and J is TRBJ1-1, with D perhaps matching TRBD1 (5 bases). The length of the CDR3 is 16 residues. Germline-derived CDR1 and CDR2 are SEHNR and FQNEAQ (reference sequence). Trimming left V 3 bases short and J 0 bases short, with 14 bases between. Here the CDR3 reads CASSFRRGPLNTEAFF. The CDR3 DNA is TGTGCCAGCAGCTTCCGGAGGGGACCACTGAACACTGAAGCTTTCTTT.